This TCR beta chain comes out of a study of cytomegalovirus exposure and HLA in healthy donors. Study context: Of 398 genotyped donors, approximately 80% clustered with self-reported Caucasian donors.

Primers for the PCR totalled 60 Vbeta and 13 Jbeta. This table comes from immunoSEQ multiplex PCR, and its TCRdb copy is limited to in-frame clones, with some not included. Altogether about 200,000 clones are present, 80% to 90% being singletons, with the ten largest covering roughly 0.34%. The CDR3 length is 13 residues. V lost 6 bases, J lost 5 bases, and 5 bases stayed unmatched. Germline V gene lookup returns CDR1 MNHEY and CDR2 SMNVEV (reference sequence). A remark on this clone: Its target is unknown.

General study findings and limits: For TCR beta chains, V- and J-gene trimming was later linked to a missense DCLRE1C variant.

Donors showed nominal health when sampled, although they likely had unrecorded immune exposures. The chain recombines TRBV27 with TRBJ2-7; 9 bases map to TRBD1. The sequence was obtained from a woman aged 30 to 39 in good health and CMV-seronegative. Sequencing input: PBMCs. The CDR3 region is CASSPGQGDEQYF. The CDR3, as DNA: TGTGCCAGCAGCCCGGGACAGGGAGACGAGCAGTACTTC.